The next 22 T cell receptor beta chains were all read from a single sample in a study of blood T cell repertoires in COVID-19. Clones were sequenced by immunoSEQ multiplex PCR, and TCRdb holds only the in-frame ones, with some missing. The data contain 250,000 or so clones, 84% of them singletons. The material sequenced was peripheral blood. These receptors were obtained from a man in his sixties with acute or convalescent COVID-19.

The V call is TRBV6-1, the J call TRBJ1-2; 8 bases are a match to TRBD1. Germline trimming cut 3 bases from V and 10 bases from J; bases unmatched to any gene: 13. The CDR3 runs to 15 residues. The germline gives CDR1 MNHNS, CDR2 SASEGT. The CDR3 nucleotides read TGTGCCAGCAGTGATGGGACAGGTGCGATGGTTGACTACACCTTC. Its translation is CASSDGTGAMVDYTF.

The chain uses TRBV5-6 and TRBJ2-7; possibly TRBD2 for D (6 bases). Between the trimmed V and J ends, which lost 2 bases and 2 bases, there was a span of 17 bases. The CDR3 consists of 16 residues. The germline CDR1 and CDR2 sequences are SGHDT and YYEEEE. The CDR3 DNA reads TGTGCCAGCAGCTTTCGGTCGGGACTTAAAACCTACGAGCAGTACTTC. It codes for CASSFRSGLKTYEQYF.

This clone occurred a few times. This chain joins TRBV28 and TRBJ2-6; no clear D gene. CDR3 length: 13 residues. Between the trimmed V and J ends, which lost 8 bases and 0 bases, there was a span of 5 bases. The V gene's germline CDR1 is MDHEN and CDR2 SYDVKM. CDR3 region: CASADSGANVLTF. The DNA of the CDR3 is TGTGCCAGCGCAGACTCTGGGGCCAACGTCCTGACTTTC.

As DNA, the CDR3 is TGCAGTGCTAGCCCAGGGTCTGAAGCTTTCTTT. Translated, it gives CSASPGSEAFF. This rearrangement joins TRBV20-1 to TRBJ1-1; tentatively, D is TRBD1 (5 bases). This CDR3 contains 11 residues. Trimming pared 3 bases from V and 6 bases from J, leaving 8 bases between. CDR1 and CDR2 (germline): DFQATT, SNEGSKA (reference sequence).

V gene TRBV11-2 combines with J gene TRBJ2-7; 7 bases are a match to TRBD2. The V segment lost 5 bases and the J segment 5 bases; nucleotides outside the gene matches: 9. From germline, CDR1 is SGHAT and CDR2 FQNNGV. This CDR3 region has 14 residues. For the CDR3, the DNA is TGTGCCAGCAGCAGCTTGGGGAGGGCCCACGAGCAGTACTTC. This translates into CASSSLGRAHEQYF.

The chain carries TRBV4-1 and TRBJ2-3; a weak D match, TRBD1 (5 bases). CDR3 length: 15 amino acids. Germline V CDR1 and CDR2: MGHRA, YSYEKL. The V end lost 4 bases, the J end lost 0 bases, and 11 bases lay between the germline ends. This CDR3 is CASSPIPGSTDTQYF. Here the CDR3 DNA reads TGCGCCAGCAGCCCTATCCCAGGGAGCACAGATACGCAGTATTTT.

The V gene is TRBV5-1, the J gene TRBJ1-2, with a weak D call TRBD1 (5 bases). Germline CDR1 SGHRS, CDR2 YFSETQ. V dropped 4 bases and J dropped 1 base, with 11 bases sitting between them. The CDR3 runs to 14 residues. For the CDR3, the DNA is TGCGCCAGCAGCGCGGGACGGTATAACTATGGCTACACCTTC. Protein sequence: CASSAGRYNYGYTF.

The rearrangement links TRBV11-3 to TRBJ2-3; 7 nucleotides align to TRBD2. Germline V CDR1 and CDR2: SGHNT, YENEEA. The CDR3 spans 17 residues. Trimming cost V 1 base and J 2 bases; bases outside gene matches: 9. The CDR3 loop reads CASSLGSRGRATDTQYF. For the CDR3, the DNA is TGTGCCAGCAGCTTAGGGTCGAGAGGGAGGGCCACAGATACGCAGTATTTT.

The V gene is TRBV5-4, the J gene TRBJ2-1, with TRBD2 matching 7 bases. The length of the CDR3 is 18 residues. CDR1 and CDR2 from the germline V gene are SGHNT and YYREEE (reference sequence). The J segment lost 6 bases and the V segment lost 4 bases, leaving 19 bases of the junction unmatched. In DNA, the CDR3 is TGTGCCAGCAGCACCCTTTTCTCGGAGGGAGGGAAGCGCAATGAGCAGTTCTTC. It yields the protein CASSTLFSEGGKRNEQFF.

The chain recombines TRBV4-3 with TRBJ2-3, with 8 bases identical to TRBD2. The V gene end was trimmed by 6 bases and the J gene end by 3 bases; junction bases not matched to a gene: 5. The CDR3 is made up of 14 amino acids. Germline V gene data show CDR1 as LGHNA and CDR2 as YSLEER. CDR3 sequence: CASSPSGRTDTQYF. The CDR3 DNA reads TGCGCCAGCAGTCCTAGCGGGCGTACAGATACGCAGTATTTT.

This rearrangement joins TRBV2 to TRBJ1-5, with D possibly matching TRBD1 (6 bases). CDR1 and CDR2 (germline): SNHLY, FYNNEI. Trimming cost V 6 bases and J 6 bases, with 12 bases left between them. This CDR3 has 13 amino acids. The CDR3 spells CASRQGEGQPQHF. Here the CDR3 DNA reads TGTGCCAGCAGACAGGGAGAGGGTCAGCCCCAGCATTTT.

The chain joins TRBV4-3 to TRBJ1-1; a possible D gene is TRBD1 (5 bases). Per the germline V gene, CDR1 is LGHNA and CDR2 is YSLEER. This CDR3 has 14 amino acids. V was pared by 0 bases and J by 10 bases, with 15 bases between. CDR3 residues: CASSQDQGSGGAFF. In DNA form, the CDR3 reads TGCGCCAGCAGCCAAGATCAGGGTAGTGGTGGAGCTTTCTTT.

Written as DNA, the CDR3 is TGCGCCAGCAGCTTGGCGGGGACAGGGCGTGGAAACACCATATATTTT. Its protein product is CASSLAGTGRGNTIYF. The chain couples TRBV5-1 to TRBJ1-3; 9 bases align to TRBD1. This CDR3 is built from 16 residues. V gave up 0 bases and J gave up 3 bases; unmatched junction bases: 4. The V gene's germline CDR1 is SGHRS and CDR2 YFSETQ.

A few counts support this clone. The chain is built from TRBV15 and TRBJ1-5; the D gene is possibly TRBD1 (6 bases). This CDR3 is built from 15 residues. In germline, CDR1 is LNHNV, CDR2 YYDKDF (reference sequence). V lost 0 bases to trimming and J lost 2 bases, with 8 bases between them. The DNA of the CDR3 is TGTGCCACCAGCAGAGATCCAGGGGGCAATCAGCCCCAGCATTTT. This gives the protein CATSRDPGGNQPQHF.

This clone came up once. A junction boundary mismatches the germline segment, possibly from a read error. This chain joins TRBV10-3 and TRBJ2-7; TRBD1 matches 7 bases. The CDR3 has 15 residues. Germline values: CDR1 ENHRY, CDR2 SYGVKD. Here the CDR3 DNA reads TGTGCCATCAGTGTGAGTGGGACAGTAGACTACGGGCAGTACTTC. It yields the protein CAISVSGTVDYGQYF.

This clone was seen only a few times. The chain couples TRBV7-8 to TRBJ1-2; D perhaps matches TRBD1 (5 bases). CDR3 length equals 16 residues. Germline V gene lookup returns CDR1 SGHVS and CDR2 FQNEAQ. Trimming removed 2 bases at V and 1 base at J, with 14 bases between. CDR3 in amino acids: CASSLREAGLNYGYTF. DNA of the CDR3: TGTGCCAGCAGCTTAAGGGAAGCAGGGCTTAACTATGGCTACACCTTC.

The chain uses TRBV18 and TRBJ2-3; D is uncertain. The CDR3 extends over 13 amino acids. From germline, CDR1 is KGHSH and CDR2 LQKENI. Trimming took 5 bases from V and 2 from J, leaving 8 bases between them. The CDR3 sequence: CASSALLTDTQYF. The DNA for the CDR3 is TGTGCCAGCTCAGCCCTACTCACAGATACGCAGTATTTT.

This clone was observed a few times. The chain has TRBV12-5 and TRBJ2-5, with a possible D match to TRBD1 (6 bases). Deletions cut 4 bases from V and 4 bases from J, with 13 bases between. Germline-derived CDR1 and CDR2 are LGHNT and FRNRAP. CDR3 length: 14 amino acids. The CDR3 reads CASGSGRGRETQYF. The CDR3 region has the DNA TGTGCTAGTGGTTCAGGCAGGGGTAGAGAGACCCAGTACTTC.

CDR3 sequence: CASRRTGTYGYTF. CDR3 DNA sequence: TGTGCCAGCAGAAGGACAGGGACCTATGGCTACACCTTC. The rearrangement uses TRBV5-8 and TRBJ1-2; 8 nucleotides agree with TRBD1. Trimming at V came to 5 bases and at J to 4 bases, leaving 4 bases not matched to a gene. The CDR3 has 13 residues. Germline V gives CDR1 SGHTS, CDR2 YDEGEE.

The J gene is TRBJ1-1, the V gene TRBV5-1, with D unclear. Germline V lookup: CDR1 SGHRS, CDR2 YFSETQ. Between the trimmed V and J ends, which lost 4 bases and 1 base, there was a span of 14 bases. The CDR3 covers 15 residues. CDR3 sequence reads: CASSPTGRRNTEAFF. CDR3 nucleotides: TGCGCCAGCAGCCCCACTGGGAGACGGAACACTGAAGCTTTCTTT.

The chain uses TRBV29-1 and TRBJ1-2, with D hard to call. CDR1 and CDR2 from the germline V gene are SQVTM and ANQGSEA. V was clipped by 6 bases and J by 4 bases, with 12 bases between them. The CDR3 contains 12 residues. The CDR3 DNA reads as TGCAGCGTGAGTGTTTTGTCCTATGGCTACACCTTC. Residues: CSVSVLSYGYTF.

This clone was seen a handful of times. The chain combines TRBV7-9 with TRBJ2-6, with TRBD2 identical over 7 bases. With V trimmed by 1 base and J by 0 bases, 3 bases remained unmatched. The CDR3 has 17 amino acids. Germline V gene sequence: CDR1 SEHNR, CDR2 FQNEAQ (reference sequence). The CDR3 sequence: CASSLVGGSSGANVLTF. The CDR3 DNA reads TGTGCCAGCAGCTTAGTCGGCGGGAGCTCTGGGGCCAACGTCCTGACTTTC.